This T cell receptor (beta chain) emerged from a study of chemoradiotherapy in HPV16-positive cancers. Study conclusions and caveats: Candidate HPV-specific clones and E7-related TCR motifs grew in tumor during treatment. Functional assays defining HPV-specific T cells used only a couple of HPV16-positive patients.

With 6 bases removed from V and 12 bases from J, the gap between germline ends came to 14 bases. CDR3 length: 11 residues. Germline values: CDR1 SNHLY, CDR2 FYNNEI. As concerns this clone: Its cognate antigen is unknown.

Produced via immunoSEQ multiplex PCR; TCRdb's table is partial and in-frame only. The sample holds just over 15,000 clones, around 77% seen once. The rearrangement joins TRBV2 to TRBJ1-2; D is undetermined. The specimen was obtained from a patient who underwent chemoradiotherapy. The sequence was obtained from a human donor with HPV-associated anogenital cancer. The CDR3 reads CASSLTPGHTF. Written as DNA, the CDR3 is TGTGCCAGCAGCCTCACACCCGGGCACACCTTC.